These T cell receptor beta chains were read from a single sample in a study of shared clonotypes between healthy human individuals. The protocol was immunoSEQ multiplex PCR, while the TCRdb copy is restricted to in-frame clones and leaves out a portion. The sample contains approximately 1.1 million clones, approximately 80% of which appear only once. Sequences were obtained from memory CD4+ T cells from PBMCs. Source of these receptors: a man between 18 and 29 years old in good health. Some clones in this sample may be carry-over from other donors' samples. Both conserved end residues are part of each CDR3. A D gene is named only where the DNA matches it firmly. Size values are once, few and many counts, or a class for expanded clones, and some rows have none.

15	TRBD2	.	TRBJ2-7	TRBV18	TGTGCCAGCTCGCTACTAGCGGGCTTCCTATACGAGCAGTACTTC	CASSLLAGFLYEQYF
13	.	.	TRBJ1-2	TRBV29-1	TGCAGCGTTTCCCCGACACCCGGGTATGGCTACACCTTC	CSVSPTPGYGYTF
15	TRBD2	.	TRBJ2-7	TRBV28	TGTGCCAGCAGTCATTCATCCATAGCGGGACACGAGCAGTACTTC	CASSHSSIAGHEQYF
14	TRBD1	few	TRBJ1-1	TRBV28	TGTGCCAGCAACACGGGACAGGGTGACACTGAAGCTTTCTTT	CASNTGQGDTEAFF
12	.	.	TRBJ1-2	TRBV28	TGTGCCAGCAGTTTCGGAGGTGGAGGCTACACCTTC	CASSFGGGGYTF
13	.	.	TRBJ1-3	TRBV28	TGTGCCAGCAGTGGGGGCGACGGAAACACCATATATTTT	CASSGGDGNTIYF
16	.	.	TRBJ2-6	TRBV21-1	TGTGCCAGCAGCAGACAGGGCCTCCTTGGGGCCAACGTCCTGACTTTC	CASSRQGLLGANVLTF
14	.	.	TRBJ1-5	TRBV9	TGTGCCAGCAGCCCAGGGACCGCGGGGGAGCCCCAGCATTTT	CASSPGTAGEPQHF
17	.	.	TRBJ1-5	TRBV4-1	TGCGCCAGCAGCCAAGAGGGGTCGACATCCAGGCGTCAGCCCCAGCATTTT	CASSQEGSTSRRQPQHF
13	.	.	TRBJ2-1	TRBV5-1	TGCGCCAGCAGCGACGGACGCCTCCCCGAGCAGTTCTTC	CASSDGRLPEQFF
15	.	.	TRBJ2-1	TRBV9	TGTGCCAGCAGCGTAGGTAGCCCGCCCTACAATGAGCAGTTCTTC	CASSVGSPPYNEQFF
15	TRBD2	.	TRBJ2-5	TRBV28	TGTGCCAGCAGCGTACTAGCGGGAGTAGGAGAGACCCAGTACTTC	CASSVLAGVGETQYF
14	.	.	TRBJ1-2	TRBV10-3	TGTGCCATCAGTGTTATTGGGCCCCAGGGTGGCTACACCTTC	CAISVIGPQGGYTF
14	.	.	TRBJ2-7	TRBV28	TGTGCCAGCGAAGAGGGGGGGGCAAAGGACGAGCAGTACTTC	CASEEGGAKDEQYF
11	.	.	TRBJ2-1	TRBV11-3	TGTGCCAGCAGCTCAGGGCTCGAGCAGTTCTTC	CASSSGLEQFF
13	.	few	TRBJ1-1	TRBV11-3	TGTGCCAGCAGCTTGGCCCTCGACAGTGAAGCTTTCTTT	CASSLALDSEAFF
15	.	once	TRBJ1-2	TRBV19	TGTGCCAGTAGTATACGGACCCTAGGGATGGGGGGCTACACCTTC	CASSIRTLGMGGYTF
14	TRBD1	.	TRBJ2-4	TRBV19	TGTGCCAGTAGTACCGGACAGGCCACAAACATTCAGTACTTC	CASSTGQATNIQYF
13	.	once	TRBJ1-2	TRBV6-6	TGTGCCAGCAGTTACGGGCGTTACTATGGCTACACCTTC	CASSYGRYYGYTF
13	.	.	TRBJ2-7	TRBV7-3	TGTGCCAGCAGCTTAAAGGCTAGAAGCGAGCAGTACTTC	CASSLKARSEQYF
15	.	few	TRBJ2-5	TRBV25-1	TGTGCCAGCAGTGAAGGGATGGGGGTAGGAGAGACCCAGTACTTC	CASSEGMGVGETQYF
15	.	.	TRBJ2-1	TRBV4-2	TGTGCCAGCAGCCAAGATAGAGATGGGGGCGGTGAGCAGTTCTTC	CASSQDRDGGGEQFF
14	.	.	TRBJ1-2	TRBV28	TGTGCCAGCAGTTTAGTTTCTGGGGCTCGGGGCTACACCTTC	CASSLVSGARGYTF
14	TRBD1	.	TRBJ2-7	TRBV10-2	TGCGCCAGCAGAACCGGGACAGGGGTCTATGAGCAGTACTTC	CASRTGTGVYEQYF
15	TRBD1	.	TRBJ2-5	TRBV30	TGTGCCTGGAGTGCCTGGACAGGGATCCAAGAGACCCAGTACTTC	CAWSAWTGIQETQYF
16	TRBD1	.	TRBJ1-6	TRBV6-5	TGTGCCAGCAGTTATGGGAGACAGGGGCGCAATTCACCCCTCCACTTT	CASSYGRQGRNSPLHF
13	TRBD1	.	TRBJ2-3	TRBV6-1	TGTGCCAGCGACAGGGATAGCACAGATACGCAGTATTTT	CASDRDSTDTQYF
12	.	.	TRBJ2-1	TRBV5-1	TGCGCCAGCAGCTTACTCTACAATGAGCAGTTCTTC	CASSLLYNEQFF
16	.	.	TRBJ1-3	TRBV28	TGTGCCAGCAGTTTGGCAGGGGCCCACTCTGGAAACACCATATATTTT	CASSLAGAHSGNTIYF
14	.	.	TRBJ2-5	TRBV5-1	TGCGCCAGCAGCCCCCCGACAGTAGGGGAGACCCAGTACTTC	CASSPPTVGETQYF
18	TRBD1	.	TRBJ2-6	TRBV28	TGTGCCAGCACCCTAGGGTTAGGGGGCGGCTCTGGGGCCAACGTCCTGACTTTC	CASTLGLGGGSGANVLTF
13	.	few	TRBJ2-1	TRBV6-1	TGTGCCAGCAGTGAAAGCCAGTACAATGAGCAGTTCTTC	CASSESQYNEQFF
14	TRBD2	.	TRBJ2-7	TRBV30	TGTGCCTGGGGTCCCTGGACTAGCAGTTACGAGCAGTACTTC	CAWGPWTSSYEQYF
12	.	many	TRBJ1-1	TRBV7-8	TGTGCCAGCAGCAAGCTTAACGTTGGAGCTTTCTTT	CASSKLNVGAFF
16	.	.	TRBJ2-6	TRBV23-1	TGCGCCAGCCCATCCGGGCCGCTCTCTGGGGCCAACGTCCTGACTTTC	CASPSGPLSGANVLTF
13	.	.	TRBJ2-7	TRBV6-5	TGTGCCAGCAGTGGGACGGGTAGCCACGAGCAGTACTTC	CASSGTGSHEQYF
15	.	.	TRBJ1-2	TRBV30	TGTGCCTGGATCCCTTCCCTTCCGGCAGTCTATGGCTACACCTTC	CAWIPSLPAVYGYTF
15	.	.	TRBJ1-2	TRBV28	TGTGCCAGCAGTTTAATGTGGCAGCGCTACTATGGCTACACCTTC	CASSLMWQRYYGYTF
15	TRBD2	.	TRBJ2-5	TRBV5-1	TGCGCCAGCAGCGTGGTAGCGGGAGTGGGTGAGACCCAGTACTTC	CASSVVAGVGETQYF
13	TRBD1	.	TRBJ1-2	TRBV6-1	TGTGCCAGCAGTCTCGGACAGGGGGGAGGCTACACCTTC	CASSLGQGGGYTF
13	TRBD1	few	TRBJ1-1	TRBV15	TGTGCCACCAGCAGGGACAGGGAATCTGAAGCTTTCTTT	CATSRDRESEAFF
15	.	.	TRBJ2-1	TRBV7-3	TGTGCCAGCAGCTTAGGTAGGGGGAGCTACAATGAGCAGTTCTTC	CASSLGRGSYNEQFF
11	.	.	TRBJ1-2	TRBV5-1	TGCGCCAGCGGGTCGAACTATGGCTACACCTTC	CASGSNYGYTF
15	.	.	TRBJ2-2	TRBV7-9	TGTGCCAGCAGCTGGACTCTGCACTCTCCCGGGGAGCTGTTTTTT	CASSWTLHSPGELFF
13	.	.	TRBJ2-7	TRBV23-1	TGCGCCCCGCTCGGACGGCCCTCCTACGAGCAGTACTTC	CAPLGRPSYEQYF
12	.	.	TRBJ1-2	TRBV14	TGTGCCAGCAGCCAAGCTTGGGGCAGCTACACCTTC	CASSQAWGSYTF